One sample yielded the 25 T cell receptor beta chains listed below, sequenced in a study of CD8 T cells in ankylosing spondylitis. TCRdb re-analysed the 5' RACE reads in MiXCR, keeping a single row per CDR3 protein. The sample lists 130,000 to 150,000 distinct CDR3 sequences, 7% to 9% occurring once. Sequenced material: synovial fluid, either unsorted or a sorted T cell fraction (not recorded which). Receptors originate from a male donor with ankylosing spondylitis.

Many counts were recorded for this clonotype. V and J are TRBV18 and TRBJ2-1, with D perhaps matching TRBD1 (5 bases). There are 14 residues in the CDR3. Germline CDR1 and CDR2: KGHSH and LQKENI. Trimming cost V 8 bases and J 1 base, with 12 bases left between them. The CDR3 loop is CASKDSVSYNEQFF. The CDR3 DNA reads as TGTGCCAGCAAAGACAGCGTATCCTACAATGAGCAGTTCTTC.

The chain links TRBV28 to TRBJ1-5; TRBD1 matches at 9 bases. The trim removed 3 bases at V and 3 bases at J, leaving 6 bases unmatched. This CDR3 region has 16 residues. Germline CDR1 MDHEN, CDR2 SYDVKM. CDR3 region: CASSFTGTGYNQPQHF. The CDR3 DNA reads as TGTGCCAGCAGTTTCACCGGGACAGGGTACAATCAGCCCCAGCATTTT.

The table lists this clonotype with many counts. V gene TRBV24-1 combines with J gene TRBJ2-3; 8 positions match TRBD1. Germline V CDR1 and CDR2: KGHDR, SFDVKD. The CDR3 covers 15 residues. V lost 6 bases, J lost 3 bases, and 7 bases stayed unmatched. CDR3 amino acids: CATSPGQGRTDTQYF. DNA for the CDR3: TGTGCCACCAGTCCCGGACAGGGACGGACAGATACGCAGTATTTT.

This clonotype was picked up a small number of times. The rearrangement uses TRBV6-5 and TRBJ1-6; D gene uncertain. Germline CDR1 reads MNHEY; CDR2 reads SVGAGI. V was pared by 0 bases and J by 10 bases, with 16 bases between. The CDR3 runs 16 residues. The CDR3 region is CASSYSEPRRGSPLHF. In DNA, the CDR3 is TGTGCCAGCAGTTACTCGGAACCCAGAAGAGGATCACCCCTCCACTTT.

This clonotype turned up a few times. The J gene is TRBJ1-1, the V gene TRBV9; 7 bases match TRBD1. Germline V gives CDR1 SGDLS, CDR2 YYNGEE. The CDR3 is 15 amino acids. Trimming cost V 3 bases and J 0 bases; bases outside gene matches: 5. CDR3 sequence (DNA): TGTGCCAGCAGCGCTCGACAGGGAGTGAACACTGAAGCTTTCTTT. It is translated as CASSARQGVNTEAFF.

This clonotype appeared a few times. The rearrangement joins TRBV4-3 to TRBJ2-3; perhaps D is TRBD1 or TRBD2 (5 bases each). The CDR3 contains 18 residues. Germline values: CDR1 LGHNA, CDR2 YSLEER. V was pared by 1 base and J by 1 base, with 18 bases between. The CDR3 region has the DNA TGCGCCAGCAGCCAAGGGTCTCAGGGCGAGAGGGGCACAGATACGCAGTATTTT. Translated: CASSQGSQGERGTDTQYF.

In its sample, this clonotype was seen many times. The chain is built from TRBV12-3 or TRBV12-4 and TRBJ2-7, with D tentatively TRBD1 (6 bases). V lost 5 bases and J lost 6, with 8 bases in between. The CDR3 is 11 residues long. CDR3: CASSRGGEQYF. CDR3 nucleotide sequence: TGTGCCAGCAGTAGAGGGGGCGAGCAGTACTTC.

At least ten counts were recorded for this clonotype. The chain combines TRBV5-1 with TRBJ2-1, with 9 bases that match TRBD2. Germline CDR1 is SGHRS and CDR2 is YFSETQ. This CDR3 has 15 residues. V shed 7 bases and J 5 bases; nucleotides not matched to a gene: 10. This CDR3 is CASRSAGGFNNEQFF. For the CDR3, the DNA is TGCGCCAGCCGGTCGGCGGGGGGGTTTAACAATGAGCAGTTCTTC.

This clonotype was seen a handful of times. V is TRBV5-1 and J is TRBJ2-5; 8 bases are shared with TRBD1. The CDR3 runs to 13 residues. Looked up from germline, CDR1 is SGHRS and CDR2 is YFSETQ. V lost 4 bases to trimming and J lost 10 bases; unmatched junction nucleotides: 9. CDR3 DNA: TGCGCCAGCAGCCACCGTGAGACAGGGGTCCAGTACTTC. It is translated as CASSHRETGVQYF.

The rearrangement links TRBV6-1 to TRBJ2-3; maybe TRBD1 (5 bases). Trimming removed 4 bases at V and 0 bases at J, with 11 bases between. CDR1 MNHNS and CDR2 SASEGT come from the germline V gene. The length of the CDR3 is 15 residues. The CDR3 DNA sequence: TGTGCCAGCAGTGGTCAGACAGAAAGCACAGATACGCAGTATTTT. Amino acids: CASSGQTESTDTQYF.

Ten or more counts support this clonotype. The rearrangement joins TRBV24-1 to TRBJ2-7; TRBD1 matches at 10 bases. J was trimmed by 0 bases and V by 3 bases; bases with no gene match: 4. Germline V gives CDR1 KGHDR, CDR2 SFDVKD. This CDR3 region has 16 residues. The CDR3, as DNA: TGTGCCACCAGTGATCCCGGGACAGGGGCCTCCTACGAGCAGTACTTC. This translates into CATSDPGTGASYEQYF.

Many counts were recorded for this clonotype. The chain couples TRBV6-2 or TRBV6-3 to TRBJ2-7; 10 bases agree with TRBD1. The V gene's germline CDR1 is MNHEY and CDR2 SVGEGT. CDR3 length equals 15 residues. V lost 0 bases, J lost 6 bases, and 5 bases stayed unmatched. The CDR3, as DNA: TGTGCCAGCAGTTACTCGTGGGACAGGGGACCCGAGCAGTACTTC. Translating gives CASSYSWDRGPEQYF.

The chain uses TRBV6-2 or TRBV6-3 and TRBJ2-1, with unresolved D. The ends were cut back, 0 bases at V and 9 bases at J, with 9 bases in the middle. The CDR3 is made up of 13 amino acids. CDR1 and CDR2 from the germline V gene are MNHEY and SVGEGT. The CDR3 is CASSYSIWGEQFF. The DNA for the CDR3 is TGTGCCAGCAGTTACTCGATTTGGGGTGAGCAGTTCTTC.

Concerning this clonotype itself: An end of the junction does not agree with germline; a read error may underlie this. The J gene is TRBJ2-5, the V gene TRBV3-1, with D possibly being TRBD2 (6 bases). The CDR3 contains 13 residues. Germline CDR1 LGHDT, CDR2 YNNKEL (reference sequence). CDR3 nucleotides: TGTGCCACCAGCAAGCGGGTACTTGGGACCCAGTACTTC. This encodes CATSKRVLGTQYF.

V is TRBV7-2 and J is TRBJ1-2; no definite D call. V lost 5 bases, J lost 4 bases, and 11 bases lay in between. Germline V gives CDR1 SGHTA, CDR2 FQGNSA. The CDR3 has 13 amino acids. The chain's CDR3 is CASSPLTGYGYTF. In DNA, the CDR3 is TGTGCCAGCAGCCCATTGACGGGCTATGGCTACACCTTC.

This clonotype counts as medium-sized. V gene TRBV29-1 combines with J gene TRBJ2-1; the match to TRBD1 covers 12 bases. The germline gives CDR1 SQVTM, CDR2 ANQGSEA. The CDR3 contains 14 residues. V lost 5 bases and J lost 5; bases outside the gene matches: 4. The CDR3: CSVYGDRGHNEQFF. CDR3 coding DNA: TGCAGCGTTTATGGGGACAGGGGGCACAATGAGCAGTTCTTC.

V usage is TRBV18 and J usage is TRBJ2-5; no reliable D call. The CDR3 sequence is 14 residues long. The V and J ends lost 2 bases and 4 bases respectively, with 11 bases between them. The germline V gene has CDR1 KGHSH and CDR2 LQKENI. CDR3 region: CASSPGVGPETQYF. The CDR3 nucleotides are TGTGCCAGCTCACCAGGCGTAGGGCCAGAGACCCAGTACTTC.

As concerns this clonotype: A read error may explain this, as a much larger clone is one base away. This chain connects TRBV11-3 to TRBJ2-2; D is unclear. This CDR3 has 13 amino acids. Germline V gene sequence: CDR1 SGHNT, CDR2 YENEEA. Trimming stripped 5 bases from V and 0 bases from J, with 4 bases between. CDR3 loop: CASSLSNTGELFF. The CDR3 region has the DNA TGTGCCAGCAGCCTCTCGAACACCGGGGAGCTGTTTTTT. Full variable domain (missing parts from reference TRBV11-3 and TRBJ2-2): EAGVVQSPRYKIIEKKQPVAFWCNPISGHNTLYWYLQNLGQGPELLIRYENEEAVDDSQLPKDRFSAERLKGVDSTLKIQPAELGDSAVYLCASSLSNTGELFFGEGSRLTVL.

This clonotype has a count of ten or more. CDR3 sequence reads: CASSLTSVYTEAFF. For the CDR3, the DNA is TGTGCCAGCAGCTTAACCTCCGTCTACACTGAAGCTTTCTTT. This chain connects TRBV7-3 to TRBJ1-1; no clear D. Trimming shortened V by 0 bases and J by 3 bases, and 8 bases separated the two germline ends. This CDR3 is 14 amino acids long. Germline V gene sequence: CDR1 SGHTA, CDR2 FQGTGA. The entire variable domain, with the rest obtained from reference TRBV7-3 and TRBJ1-1, is as follows: GAGVSQTPSNKVTEKGKYVELRCDPISGHTALYWYRQSLGQGPEFLIYFQGTGAADDSGLPNDRFFAVRPEGSVSTLKIQRTERGDSAVYLCASSLTSVYTEAFFGQGTRLTVV.

This clonotype came up many times. The gene calls are TRBV4-1 and TRBJ1-5, with 10 bases matching TRBD1. The junction had 7 bases not matched to a gene; V was cut back by 4 bases and J by 7 bases. From germline, CDR1 is MGHRA and CDR2 YSYEKL. This CDR3 spans 15 amino acids. CDR3 residues: CASSRGTGVQQPQHF. The CDR3 DNA is TGCGCCAGCAGCCGCGGGACAGGGGTACAGCAGCCCCAGCATTTT.

V usage is TRBV5-6 and J usage is TRBJ2-3, with 13 bases lining up with TRBD2. V gave up 4 bases and J gave up 4 bases; unmatched junction bases: 9. The CDR3 is 17 amino acids. Germline loops: CDR1 SGHDT, CDR2 YYEEEE. CDR3 amino acids: CASSVQGLAGWADTQYF. Here the CDR3 DNA reads TGTGCCAGCAGCGTACAGGGACTAGCGGGATGGGCAGATACGCAGTATTTT.

The chain couples TRBV18 to TRBJ2-3; possibly TRBD1 for D (6 bases). This CDR3 spans 16 amino acids. Trimming cost V 3 bases and J 0 bases, with 13 bases left between them. Germline V gene sequence: CDR1 KGHSH, CDR2 LQKENI. CDR3 residues: CASSPGAEISTDTQYF. The CDR3 DNA reads as TGTGCCAGCTCACCGGGGGCAGAAATAAGCACAGATACGCAGTATTTT.

This clonotype occurred a few times. V and J are TRBV20-1 and TRBJ2-6; D unclear. The CDR3 sequence is 14 residues long. The germline V gene encodes CDR1 DFQATT and CDR2 SNEGSKA (reference sequence). Trimming removed 3 bases from V and 2 bases from J, with 8 bases in between. The CDR3 is CSARTGTGANVLTF. DNA for the CDR3: TGCAGTGCTAGGACCGGAACTGGGGCCAACGTCCTGACTTTC.

This clonotype was seen a handful of times. The rearrangement joins TRBV7-9 to TRBJ1-2; no clear D gene. V was trimmed by 0 bases and J by 6 bases, leaving 5 bases between them. Germline assignment: CDR1 SEHNR and CDR2 FQNEAQ (reference sequence). The CDR3 extends over 12 amino acids. The CDR3 spells CASSLAMDGYTF. The CDR3, as DNA: TGTGCCAGCAGCTTAGCTATGGATGGCTACACCTTC. Full variable domain (remainder filled in from reference TRBV7-9 and TRBJ1-2): DTGVSQNPRHKITKRGQNVTFRCDPISEHNRLYWYRQTLGQGPEFLTYFQNEAQLEKSRLLSDRFSAERPKGSFSTLEIQRTEQGDSAMYLCASSLAMDGYTFGSGTRLTVV.

At least ten counts were recorded for this clonotype. Here the CDR3 DNA reads TGCGCCAGCAGCTTTGAGACACCCAACTATGGCTACACCTTC. It yields the protein CASSFETPNYGYTF. The V gene is TRBV5-1, the J gene TRBJ1-2; the D is unclear. The germline V gene has CDR1 SGHRS and CDR2 YFSETQ. V lost 2 bases to trimming and J lost 2 bases, with 10 bases between them. This CDR3 contains 14 residues.